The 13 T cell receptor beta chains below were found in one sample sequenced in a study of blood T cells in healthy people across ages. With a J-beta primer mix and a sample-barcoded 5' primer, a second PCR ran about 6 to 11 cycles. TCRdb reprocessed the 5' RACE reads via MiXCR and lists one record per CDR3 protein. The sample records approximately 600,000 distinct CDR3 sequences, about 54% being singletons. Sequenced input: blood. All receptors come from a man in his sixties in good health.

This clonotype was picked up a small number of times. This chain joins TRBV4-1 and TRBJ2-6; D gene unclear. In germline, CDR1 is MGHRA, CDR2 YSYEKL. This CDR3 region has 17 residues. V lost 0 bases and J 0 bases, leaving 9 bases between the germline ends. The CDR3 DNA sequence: TGCGCCAGCAGCCAAGAACCCGGGCCCTCTGGGGCCAACGTCCTGACTTTC. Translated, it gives CASSQEPGPSGANVLTF.

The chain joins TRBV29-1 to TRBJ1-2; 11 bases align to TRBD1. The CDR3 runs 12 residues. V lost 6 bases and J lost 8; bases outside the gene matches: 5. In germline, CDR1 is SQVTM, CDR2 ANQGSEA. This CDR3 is CSVRTGGEGYTF. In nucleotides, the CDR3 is TGCAGCGTGCGGACAGGGGGCGAGGGCTACACCTTC.

CDR3 amino acids: CASSRTGEVETQYF. DNA of the CDR3: TGTGCCAGCAGCCGGACAGGGGAAGTAGAGACCCAGTACTTC. The chain recombines TRBV5-5 with TRBJ2-5, with TRBD1 identical over 9 bases. The germline V gene encodes CDR1 SGHKS and CDR2 YYEKEE (reference sequence). Trimming took 4 bases from V and 4 from J; bases not matched to a gene: 5. CDR3 length: 14 amino acids.

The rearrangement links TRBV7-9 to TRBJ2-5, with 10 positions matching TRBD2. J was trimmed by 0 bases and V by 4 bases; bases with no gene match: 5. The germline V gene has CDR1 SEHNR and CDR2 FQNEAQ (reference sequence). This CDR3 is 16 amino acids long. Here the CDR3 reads CASSSKRGGYQETQYF. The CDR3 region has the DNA TGTGCCAGCAGCTCCAAGCGGGGGGGCTACCAAGAGACCCAGTACTTC.

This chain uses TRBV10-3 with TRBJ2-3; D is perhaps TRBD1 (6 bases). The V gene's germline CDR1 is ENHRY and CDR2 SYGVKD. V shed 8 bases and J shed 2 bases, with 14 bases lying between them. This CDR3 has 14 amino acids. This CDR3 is CAIGAGTSTDTQYF. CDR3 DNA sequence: TGTGCCATCGGGGCAGGGACATCCACAGATACGCAGTATTTT.

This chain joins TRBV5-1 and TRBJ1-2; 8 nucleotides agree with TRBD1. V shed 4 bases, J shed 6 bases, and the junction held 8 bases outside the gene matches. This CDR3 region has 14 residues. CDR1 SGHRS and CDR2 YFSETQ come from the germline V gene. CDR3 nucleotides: TGCGCCAGCAGCAAGACAGGGGACGAGCATGGCTACACCTTC. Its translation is CASSKTGDEHGYTF. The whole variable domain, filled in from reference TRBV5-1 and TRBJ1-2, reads KAGVTQTPRYLIKTRGQQVTLSCSPISGHRSVSWYQQTPGQGLQFLFEYFSETQRNKGNFPGRFSGRQFSNSRSEMNVSTLELGDSALYLCASSKTGDEHGYTFGSGTRLTVV.

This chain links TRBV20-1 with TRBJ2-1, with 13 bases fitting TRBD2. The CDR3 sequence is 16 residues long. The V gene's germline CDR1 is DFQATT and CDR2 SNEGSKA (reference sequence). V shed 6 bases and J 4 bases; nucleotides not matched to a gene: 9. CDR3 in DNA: TGCAGTGCCAGGGGGGGACTAGCGGGGAAATACAATGAGCAGTTCTTC. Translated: CSARGGLAGKYNEQFF.

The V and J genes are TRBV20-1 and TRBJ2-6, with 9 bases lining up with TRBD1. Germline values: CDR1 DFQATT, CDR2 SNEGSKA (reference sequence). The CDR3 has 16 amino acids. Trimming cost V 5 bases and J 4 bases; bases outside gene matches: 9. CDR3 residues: CSAPRDRVSGANVLTF. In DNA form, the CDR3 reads TGCAGTGCTCCGCGGGACAGGGTCTCCGGGGCCAACGTCCTGACTTTC.

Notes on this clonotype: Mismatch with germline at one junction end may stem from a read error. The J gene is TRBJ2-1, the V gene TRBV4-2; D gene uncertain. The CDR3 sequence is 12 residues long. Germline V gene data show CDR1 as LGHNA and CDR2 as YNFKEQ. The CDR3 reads CARSQGRNEQFF. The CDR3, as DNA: TGTGCCAGAAGCCAAGGGCGCAATGAGCAGTTCTTC.

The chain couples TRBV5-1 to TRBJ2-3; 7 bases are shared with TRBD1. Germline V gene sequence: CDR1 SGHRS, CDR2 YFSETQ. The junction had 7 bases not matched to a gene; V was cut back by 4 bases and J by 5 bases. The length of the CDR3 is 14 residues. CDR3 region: CASSPGQAGDTQYF. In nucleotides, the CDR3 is TGCGCCAGCAGCCCAGGACAGGCGGGAGATACGCAGTATTTT.

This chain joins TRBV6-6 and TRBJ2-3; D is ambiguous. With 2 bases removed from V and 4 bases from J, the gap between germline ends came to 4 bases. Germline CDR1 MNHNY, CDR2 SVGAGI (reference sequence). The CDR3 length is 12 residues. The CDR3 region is CASSYPSDTQYF. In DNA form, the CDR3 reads TGTGCCAGCAGTTACCCCTCAGATACGCAGTATTTT.

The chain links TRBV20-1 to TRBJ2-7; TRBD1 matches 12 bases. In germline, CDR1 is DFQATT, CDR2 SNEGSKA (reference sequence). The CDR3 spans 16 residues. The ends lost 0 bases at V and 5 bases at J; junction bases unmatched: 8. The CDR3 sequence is CSARDPGTGGDDEQYF. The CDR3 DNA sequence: TGCAGTGCTAGAGATCCCGGGACAGGGGGCGACGACGAGCAGTACTTC.

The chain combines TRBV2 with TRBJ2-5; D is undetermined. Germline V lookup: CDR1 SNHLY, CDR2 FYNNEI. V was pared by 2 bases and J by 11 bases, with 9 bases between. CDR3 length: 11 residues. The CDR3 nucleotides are TGTGCCAGCAGTGAAACCCTGGAGCAGTACTTC. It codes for CASSETLEQYF.